The next 4 T cell receptor beta chains were all read from a single sample in a study of T cell responses to AZD1222 COVID-19 vaccine. The data were produced by immunoSEQ multiplex PCR, yet TCRdb's version contains in-frame clones alone and is incomplete. The sample gives under 150,000 clones, about nine tenths of which show up once; about 1.5% is in the top ten. Specimen: peripheral blood, collected 28 days after the second AZD1222 dose. The receptors originated from an adult who received the AZD1222 COVID-19 vaccine.

The chain employs TRBV24-1 and TRBJ2-1, with 8 bases identical to TRBD2. V was clipped by 7 bases and J by 0 bases; unmatched bases: 7. Germline lookup yields CDR1 KGHDR and CDR2 SFDVKD. The CDR3 sequence is 16 residues long. The CDR3 reads CATSDPSGSSYNEQFF. For the CDR3, the DNA is TGTGCCACCAGCGACCCGAGCGGGAGCTCCTACAATGAGCAGTTCTTC.

The chain couples TRBV7-3 to TRBJ2-1; D might be TRBD1 (5 bases). The CDR3 consists of 12 residues. Looked up from germline, CDR1 is SGHTA and CDR2 is FQGTGA. Between the trimmed V and J ends, which lost 4 bases and 5 bases, there was a span of 6 bases. CDR3 protein: CASSSRDNEQFF. CDR3 in DNA: TGTGCCAGCAGCTCCAGGGACAATGAGCAGTTCTTC.

The CDR3, as DNA: TGTGCCAGCAGCGTAGCCCCACAGGGCGAGCAGTACTTC. This translates into CASSVAPQGEQYF. The V and J genes are TRBV9 and TRBJ2-7, with D tentatively TRBD1 (6 bases). Trimming shortened V by 0 bases and J by 6 bases, and 10 bases separated the two germline ends. Germline CDR1 SGDLS, CDR2 YYNGEE. This CDR3 is built from 13 residues.

The CDR3 DNA reads as TGTGCCAGCGGAAGGGCTGGAGCCACAAGCTCCTACAATGAGCAGTTCTTC. Encoded protein: CASGRAGATSSYNEQFF. This chain uses TRBV27 with TRBJ2-1; D unclear. The V end lost 8 bases, the J end lost 0 bases, and 20 bases lay between the germline ends. CDR3 length: 17 residues. Germline CDR1 MNHEY, CDR2 SMNVEV (reference sequence).